The rows below give T cell receptor beta chains drawn from one sample of a study of blood T cells in healthy people across ages. One entry per CDR3 protein, called by TCRdb with MiXCR from the 5' RACE reads. Here the sample spans about 970,000 distinct CDR3 sequences, approximately 50% being singletons. The specimen was blood. Receptors were obtained from a woman aged 60 to 75 in good health. Both conserved end residues are part of each CDR3. Each record gives: V gene, clone size, J gene, D gene, CDR3 protein, CDR3 DNA. The D gene is left open where the match is weak. Some rows have no size entry. The others give once, few or many, or a class for an expanded clone.

TRBV28,NA,TRBJ2-5,TRBD1,CASSSRRTGGPQETQYF,TGTGCCAGCAGCTCGAGACGGACAGGGGGCCCACAAGAGACCCAGTACTTC
TRBV7-2,few,TRBJ1-2,TRBD1,CASSFLQGTNYGYTF,TGTGCCAGCAGCTTTTTACAGGGGACGAACTATGGCTACACCTTC
TRBV20-1,NA,TRBJ2-1,NA,CSARGLVAGDEQFF,TGCAGTGCTAGAGGATTGGTGGCTGGCGATGAGCAGTTCTTC
TRBV18,NA,TRBJ2-6,TRBD1,CASSPGTEGANVLTF,TGTGCCAGCTCACCGGGGACAGAGGGGGCCAACGTCCTGACTTTC
TRBV10-3,NA,TRBJ2-5,TRBD2,CATAGGGQETQYF,TGTGCCACAGCGGGGGGCGGGCAAGAGACCCAGTACTTC
TRBV3-1,few,TRBJ1-2,NA,CASSQGFRVGYGYTF,TGTGCCAGCAGCCAAGGGTTTCGTGTGGGCTATGGCTACACCTTC
TRBV7-2,NA,TRBJ2-3,NA,CASSDDYTDTQYF,TGTGCCAGCAGCGACGACTACACAGATACGCAGTATTTT
TRBV3-1,NA,TRBJ2-1,TRBD1,CASRSTGGPRNEQFF,TGTGCCAGCAGATCTACAGGGGGTCCTCGCAATGAGCAGTTCTTC
TRBV20-1,NA,TRBJ1-1,NA,CSARGLLDTEAFF,TGCAGTGCTAGGGGCCTTTTGGACACTGAAGCTTTCTTT
TRBV4-3,NA,TRBJ2-7,NA,CASSQDQSGYSYEQYF,TGCGCCAGCAGCCAAGATCAGAGCGGGTACTCCTACGAGCAGTACTTC
TRBV6-2/TRBV6-3,NA,TRBJ2-6,NA,CASSYPGRSGANVLTF,TGTGCCAGCAGTTACCCAGGTCGCTCTGGGGCCAACGTCCTGACTTTC
TRBV12-3/TRBV12-4,NA,TRBJ2-1,NA,CANKLLSSYNEQFF,TGTGCCAACAAATTACTAAGCTCCTACAATGAGCAGTTCTTC
TRBV29-1,NA,TRBJ2-5,TRBD2,CSVGTSAAETQYF,TGCAGCGTGGGGACTAGCGCCGCAGAGACCCAGTACTTC
TRBV4-3,NA,TRBJ2-1,TRBD2,CASSQDGLAGGYYNEQFF,TGCGCCAGCAGCCAAGACGGCTTAGCGGGAGGGTATTACAATGAGCAGTTCTTC
TRBV5-1,NA,TRBJ2-7,NA,CASSFGTYYEQYF,TGCGCCAGCAGCTTCGGCACATACTACGAGCAGTACTTC